A selection of T cell receptor beta chains follows, all from one sample in a study of T cell responses to AZD1222 COVID-19 vaccine. TCRdb's table, derived via immunoSEQ multiplex PCR, lists solely in-frame clones and lacks some. The data contain roughly 150,000 clones, about 89% of them singletons. Sequenced material: peripheral blood, taken 28 days after the second AZD1222 dose. These receptors were taken from an adult who received the AZD1222 COVID-19 vaccine. Both conserved end residues are part of each CDR3. The D gene is left open where the match is weak. Size is omitted from some rows. Given values are once, few, many or a class for expanded clones.

j_gene: TRBJ2-2; len: 14; d_gene: TRBD1; abundance: .; v_gene: TRBV10-3; CDR3aa: CAIRQGAYTGELFF; CDR3nt: TGTGCCATCAGACAGGGGGCTTACACCGGGGAGCTGTTTTTT
j_gene: TRBJ2-3; len: 15; d_gene: TRBD2; abundance: .; v_gene: TRBV5-4; CDR3aa: CASSRSAGETDTQYF; CDR3nt: TGTGCCAGCAGCCGCTCCGCGGGAGAGACAGATACGCAGTATTTT
j_gene: TRBJ2-1; len: 14; d_gene: TRBD2; abundance: .; v_gene: TRBV11-2; CDR3aa: CASSLLAGGNEQFF; CDR3nt: TGTGCCAGCAGCCTACTAGCGGGAGGCAATGAGCAGTTCTTC
j_gene: TRBJ2-4; len: 15; d_gene: .; abundance: .; v_gene: TRBV5-1; CDR3aa: CASSLAEGAKNIQYF; CDR3nt: TGCGCCAGCAGCTTGGCCGAGGGAGCCAAAAACATTCAGTACTTC
j_gene: TRBJ2-2; len: 15; d_gene: .; abundance: .; v_gene: TRBV2; CDR3aa: CASSVQGADTGELFF; CDR3nt: TGTGCCAGCAGTGTGCAGGGAGCGGACACCGGGGAGCTGTTTTTT
j_gene: TRBJ1-2; len: 16; d_gene: .; abundance: .; v_gene: TRBV13; CDR3aa: CASSDNPAGVNYGYTF; CDR3nt: TGTGCCAGCAGCGATAACCCGGCGGGGGTTAACTATGGCTACACCTTC
j_gene: TRBJ2-1; len: 16; d_gene: TRBD2; abundance: .; v_gene: TRBV6-2/TRBV6-3; CDR3aa: CASSYRTPSGSYEQFF; CDR3nt: TGTGCCAGCAGTTACCGTACCCCTAGCGGGAGCTATGAGCAGTTCTTC
j_gene: TRBJ1-2; len: 14; d_gene: TRBD1; abundance: .; v_gene: TRBV4-3; CDR3aa: CASSRTGGNYGYTF; CDR3nt: TGCGCCAGCAGTAGGACAGGGGGGAACTATGGCTACACCTTC
j_gene: TRBJ2-2; len: 16; d_gene: .; abundance: .; v_gene: TRBV24-1; CDR3aa: CATSDLRGSNTGELFF; CDR3nt: TGTGCCACCAGTGATTTGCGGGGCTCGAACACCGGGGAGCTGTTTTTT
j_gene: TRBJ2-2; len: 14; d_gene: TRBD1; abundance: .; v_gene: TRBV6-5; CDR3aa: CASTRQGEAGELFF; CDR3nt: TGTGCCAGCACTCGACAGGGGGAAGCCGGGGAGCTGTTTTTT
j_gene: TRBJ2-1; len: 12; d_gene: TRBD1; abundance: .; v_gene: TRBV29-1; CDR3aa: CSVSRGRNEQFF; CDR3nt: TGCAGCGTTTCAAGGGGGCGGAATGAGCAGTTCTTC
j_gene: TRBJ2-7; len: 15; d_gene: TRBD2; abundance: .; v_gene: TRBV5-1; CDR3aa: CASSLAASGSHEQYF; CDR3nt: TGCGCCAGCAGCTTGGCGGCTAGCGGGAGCCACGAGCAGTACTTC
j_gene: TRBJ1-1; len: 14; d_gene: TRBD1; abundance: .; v_gene: TRBV2; CDR3aa: CASRAGQARTEAFF; CDR3nt: TGTGCCAGCAGGGCGGGACAGGCCAGAACTGAAGCTTTCTTT
j_gene: TRBJ2-1; len: 14; d_gene: TRBD1; abundance: .; v_gene: TRBV24-1; CDR3aa: CATSERQGADEQFF; CDR3nt: TGTGCCACCAGTGAACGACAGGGGGCCGATGAGCAGTTCTTC
j_gene: TRBJ1-6; len: 16; d_gene: .; abundance: .; v_gene: TRBV27; CDR3aa: CASRSSLSSYNSPLHF; CDR3nt: TGTGCCAGCAGGTCTAGCTTGAGCTCCTATAATTCACCCCTCCACTTT
j_gene: TRBJ1-2; len: 13; d_gene: .; abundance: .; v_gene: TRBV3-1/TRBV3-2; CDR3aa: CASSLHIGYGYTF; CDR3nt: TGTGCCAGCAGCCTGCACATCGGCTATGGCTACACCTTC
j_gene: TRBJ2-5; len: 15; d_gene: TRBD1; abundance: .; v_gene: TRBV25-1; CDR3aa: CASSPRQGFQETQYF; CDR3nt: TGTGCCAGCAGTCCGCGACAGGGTTTCCAAGAGACCCAGTACTTC
j_gene: TRBJ1-5; len: 14; d_gene: .; abundance: .; v_gene: TRBV3-1/TRBV3-2; CDR3aa: CASSMTGGGQPQHF; CDR3nt: TGTGCCAGCAGCATGACAGGAGGGGGTCAGCCCCAGCATTTT
j_gene: TRBJ1-2; len: 14; d_gene: .; abundance: once; v_gene: TRBV6-1; CDR3aa: CASSETRLGGPGIF; CDR3nt: TGTGCCAGCAGTGAAACGCGGTTAGGAGGCCCGGGGATCTTC
j_gene: TRBJ2-5; len: 15; d_gene: TRBD2; abundance: once; v_gene: TRBV5-6; CDR3aa: CASVPGLLYEETQYF; CDR3nt: TGTGCCAGCGTCCCGGGACTACTCTATGAAGAGACCCAGTACTTC
j_gene: TRBJ2-7; len: 11; d_gene: .; abundance: .; v_gene: TRBV5-8; CDR3aa: CASSLSLEQYF; CDR3nt: TGTGCCAGCAGCTTGTCGCTCGAGCAGTACTTC
j_gene: TRBJ1-1; len: 11; d_gene: .; abundance: .; v_gene: TRBV20-1; CDR3aa: CSARDEGEAFF; CDR3nt: TGCAGTGCTAGAGACGAGGGCGAAGCTTTCTTT
j_gene: TRBJ2-7; len: 13; d_gene: .; abundance: .; v_gene: TRBV28; CDR3aa: CASSRSSFYEQYF; CDR3nt: TGTGCCAGCAGTCGGAGCTCCTTCTACGAGCAGTACTTC
j_gene: TRBJ1-2; len: 12; d_gene: .; abundance: .; v_gene: TRBV28; CDR3aa: CASSLYGLGYTF; CDR3nt: TGTGCCAGCAGTTTATATGGCCTTGGCTACACCTTC
j_gene: TRBJ1-1; len: 15; d_gene: .; abundance: .; v_gene: TRBV6-5; CDR3aa: CASRSRGGPEAEAFF; CDR3nt: TGTGCCAGCAGGTCCCGGGGGGGTCCGGAGGCTGAAGCTTTCTTT
j_gene: TRBJ1-5; len: 17; d_gene: .; abundance: .; v_gene: TRBV3-1/TRBV3-2; CDR3aa: CASSPHKNGGGWQPQHF; CDR3nt: TGTGCCAGCAGCCCCCATAAGAACGGGGGAGGATGGCAGCCCCAGCATTTT
j_gene: TRBJ2-1; len: 19; d_gene: TRBD2; abundance: .; v_gene: TRBV10-2; CDR3aa: CASSEFSGRALGVSNEQFF; CDR3nt: TGCGCCAGCAGTGAGTTTAGCGGGAGGGCCCTGGGTGTGAGCAATGAGCAGTTCTTC
j_gene: TRBJ1-5; len: 13; d_gene: .; abundance: .; v_gene: TRBV5-5; CDR3aa: CASSLVPDQPQHF; CDR3nt: TGTGCCAGCAGCTTGGTGCCAGACCAGCCCCAGCATTTT
j_gene: TRBJ1-2; len: 13; d_gene: TRBD1; abundance: .; v_gene: TRBV7-9; CDR3aa: CASSWDSALGYTF; CDR3nt: TGTGCCAGCAGCTGGGACAGTGCCTTGGGCTACACCTTC
j_gene: TRBJ1-5; len: 12; d_gene: .; abundance: once; v_gene: TRBV12-3/TRBV12-4; CDR3aa: CASSWGPQPQHF; CDR3nt: TGTGCCAGCAGTTGGGGGCCTCAGCCCCAGCATTTT
j_gene: TRBJ1-1; len: 13; d_gene: .; abundance: .; v_gene: TRBV2; CDR3aa: CASSEEHTTEAFF; CDR3nt: TGTGCCAGCAGTGAAGAACACACCACTGAAGCTTTCTTT
j_gene: TRBJ2-5; len: 15; d_gene: .; abundance: once; v_gene: TRBV18; CDR3aa: CASSHGRSSQETQYF; CDR3nt: TGTGCCAGCTCACACGGACGATCATCACAAGAGACCCAGTACTTC
j_gene: TRBJ2-3; len: 15; d_gene: TRBD1; abundance: .; v_gene: TRBV19; CDR3aa: CASREGQGNTDTQYF; CDR3nt: TGTGCCAGTAGGGAGGGACAGGGGAACACAGATACGCAGTATTTT
j_gene: TRBJ1-2; len: 14; d_gene: .; abundance: .; v_gene: TRBV6-5; CDR3aa: CASGEGGKFYGYTF; CDR3nt: TGTGCCAGCGGGGAGGGCGGAAAATTCTATGGCTACACCTTC
j_gene: TRBJ2-2; len: 14; d_gene: TRBD1; abundance: .; v_gene: TRBV6-6; CDR3aa: CASYRGANTGELFF; CDR3nt: TGTGCCAGCTACAGGGGCGCGAACACCGGGGAGCTGTTTTTT
j_gene: TRBJ2-1; len: 15; d_gene: .; abundance: .; v_gene: TRBV6-2/TRBV6-3; CDR3aa: CASSPIRTSYNEQFF; CDR3nt: TGTGCCAGCAGCCCAATCCGTACCTCCTACAATGAGCAGTTCTTC
j_gene: TRBJ2-4; len: 17; d_gene: TRBD2; abundance: .; v_gene: TRBV5-1; CDR3aa: CASSPGPGGAGKNIQYF; CDR3nt: TGCGCCAGCAGCCCTGGACCGGGAGGGGCAGGCAAAAACATTCAGTACTTC
j_gene: TRBJ2-3; len: 14; d_gene: TRBD2; abundance: .; v_gene: TRBV30; CDR3aa: CAWRGETSGITQYF; CDR3nt: TGTGCCTGGAGAGGGGAGACTAGCGGGATTACGCAGTATTTT
j_gene: TRBJ2-7; len: 15; d_gene: TRBD2; abundance: .; v_gene: TRBV11-2; CDR3aa: CASSFSGTSGIEQYF; CDR3nt: TGTGCCAGCAGCTTCTCCGGGACTAGCGGGATCGAGCAGTACTTC
j_gene: TRBJ2-3; len: 16; d_gene: .; abundance: .; v_gene: TRBV19; CDR3aa: CASSTPGRGSADTQYF; CDR3nt: TGTGCCAGTAGTACCCCGGGGCGAGGATCCGCAGATACGCAGTATTTT
j_gene: TRBJ2-1; len: 16; d_gene: .; abundance: .; v_gene: TRBV5-1; CDR3aa: CASSLIGKEAYNEQFF; CDR3nt: TGCGCCAGCAGCTTAATTGGTAAGGAGGCCTACAATGAGCAGTTCTTC
j_gene: TRBJ1-3; len: 14; d_gene: .; abundance: .; v_gene: TRBV28; CDR3aa: CASVAVFSGNTIYF; CDR3nt: TGTGCCAGCGTAGCGGTTTTCTCTGGAAACACCATATATTTT
j_gene: TRBJ2-1; len: 14; d_gene: TRBD2; abundance: .; v_gene: TRBV9; CDR3aa: CASSAPGWGGEQFF; CDR3nt: TGTGCCAGCAGCGCCCCCGGGTGGGGGGGTGAGCAGTTCTTC
j_gene: TRBJ2-1; len: 15; d_gene: .; abundance: .; v_gene: TRBV11-1; CDR3aa: CASSLGGSAYNEQFF; CDR3nt: TGTGCCAGCAGCTTAGGGGGGTCGGCCTACAATGAGCAGTTCTTC
j_gene: TRBJ1-3; len: 16; d_gene: .; abundance: .; v_gene: TRBV6-6; CDR3aa: CASSPRTGVSGNTIYF; CDR3nt: TGTGCCAGCAGTCCCCGGACTGGAGTCTCTGGAAACACCATATATTTT